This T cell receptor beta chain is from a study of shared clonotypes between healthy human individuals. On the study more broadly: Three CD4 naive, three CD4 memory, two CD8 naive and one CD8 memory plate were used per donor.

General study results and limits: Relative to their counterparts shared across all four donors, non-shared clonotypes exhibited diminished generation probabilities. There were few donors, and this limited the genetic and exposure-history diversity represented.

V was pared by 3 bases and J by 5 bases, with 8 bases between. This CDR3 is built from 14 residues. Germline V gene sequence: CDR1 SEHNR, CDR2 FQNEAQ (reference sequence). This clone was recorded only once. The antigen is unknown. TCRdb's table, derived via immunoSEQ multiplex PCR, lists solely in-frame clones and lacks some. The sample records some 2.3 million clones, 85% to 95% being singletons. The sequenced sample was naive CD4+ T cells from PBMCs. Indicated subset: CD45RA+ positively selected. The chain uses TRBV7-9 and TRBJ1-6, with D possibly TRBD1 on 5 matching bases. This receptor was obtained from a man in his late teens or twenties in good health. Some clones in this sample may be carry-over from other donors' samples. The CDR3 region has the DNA TGTGCCAGCAGCTTGGGACCGAATAATTCACCCCTCCACTTT. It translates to CASSLGPNNSPLHF.